One and the same sample provided the 21 T cell receptor beta chains below, sequenced in a study of cytomegalovirus exposure and HLA in healthy donors (dated by TCRdb to about 2017). The library was made by the immunoSEQ multiplex PCR assay. For the multiplex PCR, a mixture combining 60 forward primers for TCR Vbeta segments and 13 reverse primers for TCR Jbeta segments was used. Not all clones reach the TCRdb copy of this immuneACCESS table, which keeps in-frame sequences only. Checked studies attribute under half of the gap to unresolved V genes and leave the rest unexplained. Across this sample there are fewer than 150,000 clones, with over 75% seen only once. Approximately 2.3% of the sample goes to the ten largest clones. Sequencing input: PBMCs. The receptors were sampled from a male donor in good health and CMV-seronegative.

The chain links TRBV30 to TRBJ1-2; 10 nucleotides agree with TRBD1. This CDR3 is 13 amino acids long. CDR1 GTSNPN and CDR2 SVGIG come from the germline V gene (reference sequence). The V gene end was trimmed by 2 bases and the J gene end by 4 bases; junction bases not matched to a gene: 1. CDR3 in amino acids: CAWSWTGGYGYTF. The CDR3 bases are TGTGCCTGGAGTTGGACAGGGGGCTATGGCTACACCTTC.

The chain is built from TRBV10-3 and TRBJ2-3; 7 bases agree with TRBD2. Per the germline V gene, CDR1 is ENHRY and CDR2 is SYGVKD. CDR3 length: 14 amino acids. After removal of 2 bases from V and 2 bases from J, the junction contained 1 base not matched to a gene. The CDR3 loop reads CAISEGDYTDTQYF. CDR3 bases: TGTGCCATCAGTGAGGGGGACTACACAGATACGCAGTATTTT.

The V and J genes are TRBV2 and TRBJ2-2; 8 bases are shared with TRBD1. With V trimmed by 7 bases and J by 4 bases, 11 bases remained unmatched. CDR1 and CDR2 (germline): SNHLY, FYNNEI. The CDR3 loop spans 16 amino acids. The DNA of the CDR3 is TGTGCCAGCATCCCCGGCAGGGGGCTGTCCACCGGGGAGCTGTTTTTT. It specifies CASIPGRGLSTGELFF. The full variable domain, its missing parts supplied by reference TRBV2 and TRBJ2-2, is EPEVTQTPSHQVTQMGQEVILRCVPISNHLYFYWYRQILGQKVEFLVSFYNNEISEKSEIFDDQFSVERPDGSNFTLKIRSTKLEDSAMYFCASIPGRGLSTGELFFGEGSRLTVL.

This clone was seen only once. V and J are TRBV7-9 and TRBJ2-7; a weak D match, TRBD1 (6 bases). Trimming left V 5 bases short and J 4 bases short, with 12 bases between. CDR3 length equals 13 residues. Germline values: CDR1 SEHNR, CDR2 FQNEAQ (reference sequence). Here the CDR3 DNA reads TGTGCCAGCAGCCCAGGGGCTTCTTACGAGCAGTACTTC. The encoded protein is CASSPGASYEQYF.

Only one count was recorded for this clone. The chain carries TRBV7-3 and TRBJ2-1; the D gene is possibly TRBD2 (5 bases). Germline loops: CDR1 SGHTA, CDR2 FQGTGA. This CDR3 region has 15 residues. V was shortened by 2 bases and J by 0 bases, with 8 bases between the two germline ends. For the CDR3, the DNA is TGTGCCAGCAGCTTATTAGGGAGCTCCTACAATGAGCAGTTCTTC. Its protein product is CASSLLGSSYNEQFF.

This sequence joins TRBV6-5 and TRBJ1-2; D is unclear. Germline CDR1 reads MNHEY; CDR2 reads SVGAGI. V was clipped by 8 bases and J by 4 bases, with 8 bases between them. CDR3 length: 11 residues. The chain's CDR3 is CASRDFYGYTF. DNA for the CDR3: TGTGCCAGCCGGGATTTCTATGGCTACACCTTC.

The V and J genes are TRBV5-6 and TRBJ2-5; D remains unclear. The J call may be incorrect, as the DNA end agrees better with TRBJ2-7. The CDR3 runs 13 residues. CDR1 is SGHDT and CDR2 is YYEEEE in the germline V gene. The CDR3 DNA reads as TGTGCCAGCAGCTTTCCCTCCTCCTACGAGCAGTACTTC. This gives the protein CASSFPSSYEQYF.

The rearrangement links TRBV29-1 to TRBJ2-7; 7 bases map to TRBD1. V was clipped by 4 bases and J by 2 bases; unmatched bases: 2. The length of the CDR3 is 12 residues. Germline CDR1 reads SQVTM; CDR2 reads ANQGSEA. CDR3 nucleotides: TGCAGCGTTGCAGGGGGAACCTACGAGCAGTACTTC. As protein: CSVAGGTYEQYF.

The chain uses TRBV11-3 and TRBJ2-5; D is perhaps TRBD1 (8 bases). V was trimmed by 5 bases and J by 5 bases, leaving 15 bases between them. Germline CDR1 and CDR2: SGHNT and YENEEA. This CDR3 is 14 amino acids long. The CDR3: CASSPGQGGETQYF. The CDR3 DNA is TGTGCCAGCAGCCCAGGACAGGGAGGGGAGACCCAGTACTTC.

The chain recombines TRBV7-2 with TRBJ2-7, with 12 bases that match TRBD2. Looked up from germline, CDR1 is SGHTA and CDR2 is FQGNSA. Trimming at V came to 5 bases and at J to 6 bases, leaving 8 bases not matched to a gene. The CDR3 extends over 15 amino acids. CDR3 bases: TGTGCCAGCAGCCCCAGGGGGACTAGCGGGCTCGAGCAGTACTTC. Encoded protein: CASSPRGTSGLEQYF.

This chain links TRBV7-3 with TRBJ1-1; D not certain. The CDR3 spans 13 residues. V lost 4 bases to trimming and J lost 0 bases, with 6 bases between them. CDR1 and CDR2 from the germline V gene are SGHTA and FQGTGA. The CDR3 is CASSYILNTEAFF. CDR3 in DNA: TGTGCCAGCAGCTATATCTTGAACACTGAAGCTTTCTTT.

Details on this clone: This CDR3 is also generated by other DNA sequences in the sample. This chain connects TRBV7-8 to TRBJ2-7; D perhaps matches TRBD1 (5 bases). V was cut by 1 base and J by 6 bases, with 7 bases left in between. Germline CDR1 SGHVS, CDR2 FQNEAQ. The CDR3 runs 12 residues. The CDR3 here is CASSLGQSEQYF. Written as DNA, the CDR3 is TGTGCCAGCAGCTTAGGACAGAGCGAGCAGTACTTC.

Concerning this clone: At one boundary the junction diverges from the germline segment, which might be a read error. The chain uses TRBV7-7 and TRBJ2-2, with 12 bases matching TRBD1. Germline-derived CDR1 and CDR2 are SSHAT and FNYEAQ (reference sequence). The CDR3 contains 16 residues. CDR3 nucleotide sequence: TGTGCTAGCAGGTTGGGACAGGGGGCAGGAACCGGGGAGCTGTTTTTT. This translates into CASRLGQGAGTGELFF.

To note about this clone: The junction departs from germline at one end; a sequencing error may be responsible. The V and J genes are TRBV7-9 and TRBJ1-1; tentatively, D is TRBD1 (6 bases). There are 15 residues in the CDR3. CDR1 SEHNR and CDR2 FQNEAQ come from the germline V gene (reference sequence). CDR3 amino acids: CSSRKGGHPNTEAFF. CDR3 nucleotide sequence: TGTTCCAGCAGAAAAGGGGGACATCCAAACACTGAAGCTTTCTTT.

The chain links TRBV27 to TRBJ2-3; TRBD2 matches at 9 bases. The CDR3 is 17 residues long. In germline, CDR1 is MNHEY, CDR2 SMNVEV (reference sequence). V dropped 0 bases and J dropped 3; count of bases not matched to a gene: 7. This CDR3 is CASSLSDAGGVTDTQYF. CDR3 coding DNA: TGTGCCAGCAGTTTATCAGATGCGGGAGGGGTGACAGATACGCAGTATTTT.

The V gene is TRBV7-8, the J gene TRBJ2-2; 13 bases are shared with TRBD2. Germline values: CDR1 SGHVS, CDR2 FQNEAQ. This CDR3 has 16 residues. The V gene end was trimmed by 5 bases and the J gene end by 6 bases; junction bases not matched to a gene: 6. CDR3 coding DNA: TGTGCCAGCAGCGTATGGACTAGCGGGAGTGCCGGGGAGCTGTTTTTT. Translation gives CASSVWTSGSAGELFF.

This sequence joins TRBV28 and TRBJ2-1; TRBD2 aligns across 9 bases. CDR1 MDHEN and CDR2 SYDVKM come from the germline V gene. The length of the CDR3 is 15 residues. With V trimmed by 3 bases and J by 8 bases, 8 bases remained unmatched. CDR3 region: CASSLGGRATDEQFF. In DNA form, the CDR3 reads TGTGCCAGCAGTTTGGGCGGGAGGGCTACGGATGAGCAGTTCTTC.

V is TRBV6-5 and J is TRBJ2-5; 11 bases match TRBD1. With the DNA end fitting TRBJ2-7 better, the J assignment may be wrong. Germline loops: CDR1 MNHEY, CDR2 SVGAGI. The CDR3 runs to 16 residues. In nucleotides, the CDR3 is TGTGCCAGCAGTTACTCCGGGACAGGGGGAACCTACGAGCAGTACTTC. Its translation is CASSYSGTGGTYEQYF.

The chain is built from TRBV19 and TRBJ2-3; TRBD2 aligns across 8 bases. Germline CDR1 LNHDA, CDR2 SQIVND (reference sequence). V lost 5 bases to trimming and J lost 2 bases; unmatched junction nucleotides: 6. There are 15 residues in the CDR3. The CDR3 nucleotides are TGTGCCAGTAGTTTTACTAGCGGATACACAGATACGCAGTATTTT. This codes for CASSFTSGYTDTQYF.

This chain connects TRBV2 to TRBJ1-1; possible D gene TRBD1, 5 bases. The germline V and J ends were trimmed by 6 bases and 1 base, with 9 bases remaining between them. Germline values: CDR1 SNHLY, CDR2 FYNNEI. The CDR3 totals 13 residues. CDR3 coding DNA: TGTGCCAGCAGGAAAGACAGGAACACTGAAGCTTTCTTT. This encodes CASRKDRNTEAFF. The full variable domain, its missing parts supplied by reference TRBV2 and TRBJ1-1, is EPEVTQTPSHQVTQMGQEVILRCVPISNHLYFYWYRQILGQKVEFLVSFYNNEISEKSEIFDDQFSVERPDGSNFTLKIRSTKLEDSAMYFCASRKDRNTEAFFGQGTRLTVV.

DNA of the CDR3: TGTGCCAGCAGCTTGGAACTAGCGGGAGGGCCGTACGAGCAGTACTTC. This gives the protein CASSLELAGGPYEQYF. The gene calls are TRBV5-6 and TRBJ2-5; TRBD2 matches at 13 bases. The closer fit of TRBJ2-7 to the DNA end suggests the J call may be wrong. CDR3 length: 16 amino acids. The germline gives CDR1 SGHDT, CDR2 YYEEEE.